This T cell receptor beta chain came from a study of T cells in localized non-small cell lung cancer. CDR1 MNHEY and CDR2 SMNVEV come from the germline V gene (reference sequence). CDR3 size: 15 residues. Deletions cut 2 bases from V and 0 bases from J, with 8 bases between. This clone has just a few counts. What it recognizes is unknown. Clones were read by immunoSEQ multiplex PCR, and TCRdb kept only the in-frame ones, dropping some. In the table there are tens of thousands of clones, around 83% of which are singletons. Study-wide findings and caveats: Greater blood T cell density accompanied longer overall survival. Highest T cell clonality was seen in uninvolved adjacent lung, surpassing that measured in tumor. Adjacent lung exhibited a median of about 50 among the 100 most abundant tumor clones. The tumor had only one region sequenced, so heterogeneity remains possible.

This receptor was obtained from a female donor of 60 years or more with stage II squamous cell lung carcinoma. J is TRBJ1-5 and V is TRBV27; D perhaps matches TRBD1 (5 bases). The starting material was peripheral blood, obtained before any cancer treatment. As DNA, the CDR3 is TGTGCCAGCAGTTTAAGCAGGGCTAGCAATCAGCCCCAGCATTTT. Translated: CASSLSRASNQPQHF.